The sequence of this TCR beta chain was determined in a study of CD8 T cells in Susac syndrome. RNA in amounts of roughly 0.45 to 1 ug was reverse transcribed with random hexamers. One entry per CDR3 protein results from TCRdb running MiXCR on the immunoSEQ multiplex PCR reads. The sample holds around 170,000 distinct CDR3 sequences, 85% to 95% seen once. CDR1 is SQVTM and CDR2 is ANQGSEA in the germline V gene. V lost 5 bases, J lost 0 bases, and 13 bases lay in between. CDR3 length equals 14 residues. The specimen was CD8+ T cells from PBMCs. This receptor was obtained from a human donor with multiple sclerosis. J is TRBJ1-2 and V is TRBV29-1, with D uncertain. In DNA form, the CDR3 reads TGCAGCGTTTTGAGTCAGAGAGCTAACTATGGCTACACCTTC. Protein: CSVLSQRANYGYTF.